The 27 T cell receptor beta chains in this list originate from one sample, sequenced in a study of T cell changes during pregnancy in multiple sclerosis. Profiling relied on immunoSEQ multiplex PCR, and the TCRdb table lists in-frame clones only, not all of them. Seen here are 13,000 to 15,000 clones, 93% observed once, and the top ten hold 2.5% to 3%. Sequenced here: peripheral blood, sampled in the second trimester of pregnancy. The receptors were gathered from a female donor in good health, enrolled as a control in a pregnancy study.

V and J are TRBV19 and TRBJ2-6; 8 positions match TRBD1. The germline V gene has CDR1 LNHDA and CDR2 SQIVND (reference sequence). The CDR3 length is 20 residues. V shed 1 base and J 0 bases; nucleotides not matched to a gene: 11. As DNA, the CDR3 is TGTGCCAGTAGTATAGCCTTACGGACAGGGCGGCTCTCTGGGGCCAACGTCCTGACTTTC. Protein sequence: CASSIALRTGRLSGANVLTF. Drawing the rest from reference TRBV19 and TRBJ2-6, the complete variable domain is DGGITQSPKYLFRKEGQNVTLSCEQNLNHDAMYWYRQDPGQGLRLIYYSQIVNDFQKGDIAEGYSVSREKKESFPLTVTSAQKNPTAFYLCASSIALRTGRLSGANVLTFGAGSRLTVL.

In its sample, this clone was seen a few times. V usage is TRBV6-1 and J usage is TRBJ2-7; 7 nucleotides line up with TRBD2. CDR3 size: 15 residues. Trimming took 5 bases from V and 0 from J; bases not matched to a gene: 7. Germline CDR1 and CDR2: MNHNS and SASEGT. This chain's CDR3 is CASSTSASSSYEQYF. The CDR3 DNA follows: TGTGCCAGCAGTACTAGCGCCTCGAGCTCCTACGAGCAGTACTTC.

As for this clone: At one end the junction does not follow the germline gene, possibly because of a read error. The chain links TRBV7-7 to TRBJ2-2; weak D call: TRBD1 (5 bases). Germline V gene lookup returns CDR1 SSHAT and CDR2 FNYEAQ (reference sequence). The CDR3 consists of 17 residues. CDR3 in DNA: TGTGCTAGCAGCTTCTCCCTAAGCGACAGTAACACCGGGGAGCTGTTTTTT. Residues: CASSFSLSDSNTGELFF.

V gene TRBV28 combines with J gene TRBJ2-3; 7 bases are shared with TRBD1. Germline lookup yields CDR1 MDHEN and CDR2 SYDVKM. This CDR3 is built from 15 residues. Losses at the gene ends were 5 bases for V and 4 bases for J; bases not matched to a gene: 9. Here the CDR3 DNA reads TGTGCCAGCAGTCCACCAGGGGGAGATTCAGATACGCAGTATTTT. As protein: CASSPPGGDSDTQYF.

The chain has TRBV5-4 and TRBJ2-5; D perhaps matches TRBD2 (6 bases). Germline-derived CDR1 and CDR2 are SGHNT and YYREEE (reference sequence). V was pared by 5 bases and J by 5 bases, with 19 bases between. The CDR3 spans 15 residues. CDR3 loop: CASSLNRAGRETQYF. The DNA of the CDR3 is TGTGCCAGCAGTCTTAACCGAGCGGGCCGGGAGACCCAGTACTTC.

This clone was counted a few times. The rearrangement links TRBV4-1 to TRBJ1-5; D gene unclear. Deletions cut 5 bases from V and 5 bases from J, with 16 bases between. The CDR3 has 15 residues. Germline CDR1 reads MGHRA; CDR2 reads YSYEKL. CDR3 residues: CASSSNLREDQPQHF. The CDR3 DNA reads as TGCGCCAGCAGCTCTAACCTAAGGGAGGATCAGCCCCAGCATTTT.

The chain employs TRBV5-8 and TRBJ1-1, with no clear D. The CDR3 consists of 14 residues. Germline V CDR1 and CDR2: SGHTS, YDEGEE. The ends were cut back, 1 base at V and 3 bases at J, with 10 bases in the middle. CDR3 loop: CASSLRGGDTEAFF. In DNA, the CDR3 is TGTGCCAGCAGCTTGAGAGGAGGAGACACTGAAGCTTTCTTT.

The chain employs TRBV5-1 and TRBJ2-2; D unclear. This CDR3 comprises 14 residues. Trimming pared 3 bases from V and 6 bases from J, leaving 12 bases between. Germline loops: CDR1 SGHRS, CDR2 YFSETQ. Here the CDR3 DNA reads TGCGCCAGCAGCTGGTCCGGGTCTCCCGGGGAGCTGTTTTTT. Amino acid sequence: CASSWSGSPGELFF.

The V call is TRBV7-9, the J call TRBJ1-2; D not certain. CDR3 length: 16 amino acids. V dropped 5 bases and J dropped 5 bases, with 21 bases sitting between them. CDR1 SEHNR and CDR2 FQNEAQ come from the germline V gene (reference sequence). Here the CDR3 reads CASSKIWQADLYGYTF. The CDR3 nucleotides are TGTGCCAGCAGCAAAATTTGGCAGGCCGATCTTTATGGCTACACCTTC.

The chain employs TRBV5-6 and TRBJ2-7; 8 bases are a match to TRBD2. Unmatched junction bases numbered 8, after V lost 4 bases and J lost 2 bases. Germline V gene data show CDR1 as SGHDT and CDR2 as YYEEEE. The length of the CDR3 is 15 residues. DNA for the CDR3: TGTGCCAGCAGCATAGGACTAGCCCCTGCCTACGAGCAGTACTTC. Translating it yields CASSIGLAPAYEQYF.

The V call is TRBV9, the J call TRBJ1-4, with TRBD1 matching 7 bases. With 4 bases clipped from V and 8 bases from J, the junction kept 5 bases outside the gene matches. This CDR3 comprises 13 residues. The V gene's germline CDR1 is SGDLS and CDR2 YYNGEE. CDR3 in amino acids: CASSPGGWEKLFF. CDR3 DNA sequence: TGTGCCAGCAGCCCAGGGGGTTGGGAAAAACTGTTTTTT.

The chain recombines TRBV11-2 with TRBJ2-5, with D maybe TRBD2 (6 bases). In germline, CDR1 is SGHAT, CDR2 FQNNGV. The V end was cut by 1 base, the J end by 7 bases, with 19 bases between. The CDR3 spans 16 residues. CDR3 DNA sequence: TGTGCCAGCAGCTTAGTAGGACGGGGGACCGCGGGGACCCAGTACTTC. Residues: CASSLVGRGTAGTQYF.

The chain uses TRBV19 and TRBJ2-7, with 7 nucleotides matching TRBD1. The CDR3 has 13 amino acids. The J segment lost 2 bases and the V segment lost 6 bases, leaving 4 bases of the junction unmatched. The germline gives CDR1 LNHDA, CDR2 SQIVND (reference sequence). The CDR3 loop reads CASRWTGAYEQYF. Here the CDR3 DNA reads TGTGCCAGTAGGTGGACAGGAGCCTACGAGCAGTACTTC.

The rearrangement links TRBV4-1 to TRBJ1-2; 7 positions agree with TRBD1. The J segment lost 6 bases and the V segment lost 2 bases, leaving 12 bases of the junction unmatched. Germline loops: CDR1 MGHRA, CDR2 YSYEKL. The CDR3 loop spans 16 amino acids. As DNA, the CDR3 is TGCGCCAGCAGCCAACCTGACAGGGAAGGGGGCCATGGCTACACCTTC. Its protein is CASSQPDREGGHGYTF.

V and J are TRBV28 and TRBJ2-6; a possible D gene is TRBD2 (7 bases). The length of the CDR3 is 15 residues. The V gene lost 7 bases and the J gene lost 0 bases, with 10 bases spanning the gap. The germline CDR1 and CDR2 sequences are MDHEN and SYDVKM. CDR3 DNA: TGTGCCAGCAAGGGGGGGAACTCTGGGGCCAACGTCCTGACTTTC. The encoded protein is CASKGGNSGANVLTF.

This chain links TRBV5-4 with TRBJ2-7; 8 positions agree with TRBD2. The V segment lost 4 bases and the J segment 2 bases; nucleotides outside the gene matches: 8. CDR1 and CDR2 from the germline V gene are SGHNT and YYREEE (reference sequence). The CDR3 covers 15 residues. CDR3 loop: CASSGGTRRPYEQYF. The CDR3 coding sequence is TGTGCCAGCAGCGGGGGGACTAGACGGCCCTACGAGCAGTACTTC.

This clone was seen a few times. Other DNA sequences in this specimen translate into the identical CDR3. This chain connects TRBV6-1 to TRBJ2-1, with TRBD2 matching 9 bases. CDR1 is MNHNS, CDR2 SASEGT, per germline. The CDR3 covers 15 residues. Losses at the gene ends were 0 bases for V and 4 bases for J; bases not matched to a gene: 1. CDR3 coding DNA: TGTGCCAGCAGTGAAGCGGCGGGGGGGTACAATGAGCAGTTCTTC. Protein: CASSEAAGGYNEQFF.

This chain joins TRBV7-2 and TRBJ2-7, with 7 bases aligning to TRBD2. The germline V gene has CDR1 SGHTA and CDR2 FQGNSA. With 1 base clipped from V and 3 bases from J, the junction kept 6 bases outside the gene matches. The CDR3 is made up of 15 amino acids. The CDR3 bases are TGTGCCAGCAGCTTAGGCCCTAGCGGCCACTACGAGCAGTACTTC. Its protein product is CASSLGPSGHYEQYF.

The chain employs TRBV7-9 and TRBJ2-7, with 10 bases lining up with TRBD1. Germline assignment: CDR1 SEHNR and CDR2 FQNEAQ (reference sequence). V trimming: 5 bases; J trimming: 6 bases; junction bases outside the gene matches: 10. The CDR3 totals 15 residues. CDR3 amino acids: CASSPAGTGVREQYF. CDR3 nucleotides: TGTGCCAGCAGCCCGGCTGGGACAGGGGTTCGCGAGCAGTACTTC.

The chain has TRBV10-2 and TRBJ1-2; D ambiguous. The V and J ends lost 3 bases and 4 bases respectively, with 3 bases between them. Germline V CDR1 and CDR2: WSHSY, SAAADI. This CDR3 has 11 residues. This CDR3 reads CASSDIYGYTF. The CDR3 bases are TGCGCCAGCAGTGATATCTATGGCTACACCTTC.

Only one count was recorded for this clone. This chain links TRBV9 with TRBJ1-2, with 7 bases fitting TRBD1. J lost 1 base, V lost 0 bases, and 3 bases had no gene match. This CDR3 is built from 15 residues. CDR1 is SGDLS and CDR2 is YYNGEE in the germline V gene. The CDR3: CASSVGTGLNYGYTF. In nucleotides, the CDR3 is TGTGCCAGCAGCGTAGGGACAGGACTTAACTATGGCTACACCTTC.

This sequence joins TRBV18 and TRBJ1-6, with 12 bases lining up with TRBD1. This CDR3 has 15 amino acids. Germline values: CDR1 KGHSH, CDR2 LQKENI. Trimming removed 3 bases from V and 9 bases from J; junction bases left unmatched: 3. CDR3 in DNA: TGTGCCAGCTCACCGACGGGACAGGGGGCTTCACCCCTCCACTTT. This sequence encodes CASSPTGQGASPLHF.

The chain employs TRBV7-2 and TRBJ1-1; no definite D call. Per the germline V gene, CDR1 is SGHTA and CDR2 is FQGNSA. This CDR3 contains 12 residues. V shed 5 bases and J shed 7 bases, with 11 bases lying between them. Here the CDR3 DNA reads TGTGCCAGCAGCATAATGCGGGGTGAAGCTTTCTTT. It is translated as CASSIMRGEAFF.

The chain couples TRBV6-5 to TRBJ1-2; 9 positions match TRBD1. CDR3 size: 14 residues. After removal of 4 bases from V and 5 bases from J, the junction contained 5 bases not matched to a gene. In germline, CDR1 is MNHEY, CDR2 SVGAGI. CDR3 nucleotides: TGTGCCAGCAGTTCGACAGGGGGGAATTATGGCTACACCTTC. Amino acids: CASSSTGGNYGYTF.

V usage is TRBV7-6 and J usage is TRBJ1-6, with 9 bases identical to TRBD1. The CDR3 extends over 16 amino acids. V was pared by 1 base and J by 4 bases, with 2 bases of the junction left unmatched. CDR1 and CDR2 (germline): SGHVS, FNYEAQ. CDR3: CASSLGGTGYNSPLHF. CDR3 bases: TGTGCCAGCAGCTTAGGTGGGACAGGGTATAATTCACCCCTCCACTTT.

V gene TRBV7-2 combines with J gene TRBJ2-2; possibly TRBD2 for D (5 bases). V lost 4 bases, J lost 5 bases, and 11 bases lay in between. Germline V lookup: CDR1 SGHTA, CDR2 FQGNSA. This CDR3 comprises 14 residues. The CDR3 here is CASSSVLVTGELFF. The CDR3 DNA reads TGTGCCAGCAGCTCAGTACTAGTTACCGGGGAGCTGTTTTTT.

The chain has TRBV19 and TRBJ2-2; D possibly corresponds to TRBD2 (6 bases). Germline CDR1 and CDR2: LNHDA and SQIVND (reference sequence). The CDR3 has 15 amino acids. Trimming took off 3 bases at V and 2 bases at J, with 10 bases between the two ends. The CDR3 here is CASSIGGVNTGELFF. DNA of the CDR3: TGTGCCAGTAGTATTGGAGGGGTTAACACCGGGGAGCTGTTTTTT.